The rows below give T cell receptor beta chains drawn from one sample of a study of cytomegalovirus exposure and HLA in healthy donors. Clones were sequenced by immunoSEQ multiplex PCR, and TCRdb holds only the in-frame ones, with some missing. Among roughly 120,000 clones listed, 65% to 85% were seen once. The sequenced sample was PBMCs. The receptors here all came from a woman younger than 30 in good health and CMV-seronegative. Both conserved end residues are part of each CDR3. D genes are given only for firm matches. Not all rows give a size; the values are once, few, many and, for expanded clones, a class.

V gene	D gene	J gene	clone size	CDR3 protein	CDR3 DNA
TRBV4-2	NA	TRBJ1-1	NA	CASSLVGEVKTEAFF	TGTGCCAGCAGCTTGGTAGGGGAAGTTAAGACTGAAGCTTTCTTT
TRBV2	TRBD1	TRBJ2-3	NA	CASSVRDRATDTQYF	TGTGCCAGCAGTGTAAGGGACAGGGCCACAGATACGCAGTATTTT
TRBV6-5	NA	TRBJ2-1	NA	CASRDSYSRDEQFF	TGTGCCAGCAGGGACTCGTATTCAAGGGATGAGCAGTTCTTC
TRBV18	NA	TRBJ2-3	NA	CASSPNSPVQSTDTQYF	TGTGCCAGCTCACCAAATTCCCCAGTTCAAAGCACAGATACGCAGTATTTT
TRBV7-2	NA	TRBJ1-6	once	CASSLGASQNSPLHF	TGTGCCAGCAGCTTAGGGGCCAGCCAGAATTCACCCCTCCACTTT
TRBV7-6	NA	TRBJ2-5	NA	CASSRRGGPQETQYF	TGTGCCAGCAGCCGCAGGGGAGGGCCCCAAGAGACCCAGTACTTC
TRBV6-5	TRBD2	TRBJ2-3	once	CASSYGRADPTDTQYF	TGTGCCAGCAGTTACGGGAGGGCGGACCCCACCGATACGCAGTATTTT
TRBV6-1	TRBD2	TRBJ2-5	few	CASSAGGAQTQYF	TGTGCCAGCAGCGCGGGAGGGGCACAGACCCAGTACTTC
TRBV28	TRBD1	TRBJ1-1	NA	CASSLTGTAFF	TGTGCCAGCAGCCTGACAGGGACGGCTTTCTTT
TRBV12-2	NA	TRBJ1-2	NA	CASRLARETAYGYTF	TGTGCAAGTCGCTTAGCGCGCGAGACAGCCTATGGCTACACCTTC
TRBV28	TRBD1	TRBJ2-4	once	CASSLWVRGPGTKNIQYF	TGTGCCAGCAGTTTATGGGTCAGGGGGCCCGGTACCAAAAACATTCAGTACTTC
TRBV7-8	NA	TRBJ1-5	NA	CASSPIGGREPQHF	TGTGCCAGCAGCCCGATTGGGGGCCGAGAGCCCCAGCATTTT
TRBV11-2	NA	TRBJ2-2	few	CASAPGSDVNTGELFF	TGTGCCAGCGCCCCGGGATCGGACGTCAACACCGGGGAGCTGTTTTTT
TRBV27	TRBD2	TRBJ2-3	NA	CASSWGGSDTQYF	TGTGCCAGCTCGTGGGGAGGGTCAGATACGCAGTATTTT
TRBV7-9	NA	TRBJ1-1	NA	CASSFTVEAFF	TGTGCCAGCAGCTTTACAGTCGAAGCTTTCTTT
TRBV6-1	TRBD1	TRBJ1-1	NA	CASSTRTGSEAFF	TGTGCCAGCAGTACACGGACAGGGTCCGAAGCTTTCTTT
TRBV11-3	TRBD1	TRBJ2-6	NA	CASSLGGQGAFTSGANVLTF	TGTGCCAGCAGCTTAGGGGGACAGGGGGCGTTTACGTCTGGGGCCAACGTCCTGACTTTC